This entry is about one T cell receptor (beta chain). This entry comes from a study of beta chain features in type 1 diabetes. cDNA synthesis used the whole RNA isolate, giving expressed TCRB sequences. Assay used: immunoSEQ multiplex PCR; TCRdb lists only in-frame clones, some missing. Found here are 300,000 to 350,000 clones, 7% to 9% of them singletons; the top ten hold around 0.45%. CD4+ naive, central memory, regulatory and stem cell-like memory subsets were isolated by sorting on CD45RO/CCR7/CD25/CD127/CD95/CD27. CDR1 is SEHNR and CDR2 is FQNEAQ in the germline V gene (reference sequence). This CDR3 spans 13 amino acids. V lost 6 bases to trimming and J lost 3 bases, with 9 bases between them.

The chain employs TRBV7-9 and TRBJ1-3, with D hard to call. The TCR originated in a woman in her late teens or twenties in good health. The sample comprised central memory CD4+ T cells from blood. The CDR3 DNA reads TGTGCCAGCAGAGGTGGTTATGGAAACACCATATATTTT. Its translation is CASRGGYGNTIYF.